The clone carrying this TCR beta chain was detected ten times or more. The data were taken from a study of tumor-infiltrating lymphocytes in oesophageal squamous cell carcinoma. A single record per CDR3 protein comes from TCRdb applying MiXCR to the PCR reads. The sample includes around 26,000 distinct CDR3 sequences, more than 30% of them seen just once. From germline, CDR1 is SGHRS and CDR2 YFSETQ. This CDR3 has 13 residues. V lost 0 bases and J 6 bases, leaving 6 bases between the germline ends. This sequence originates from a male donor with esophageal squamous cell carcinoma. The chain recombines TRBV5-1 with TRBJ2-2; no firm D call. The sequencing input was esophageal tumor tissue. The CDR3 reads CASSLGRSGELFF. CDR3 coding DNA: TGCGCCAGCAGCTTGGGTCGTTCCGGGGAGCTGTTTTTT.